A selection of T cell receptor beta chains follows, all from one sample in a study of tumor-infiltrating lymphocytes in oesophageal squamous cell carcinoma. TCRdb fed the PCR reads into MiXCR, producing one record per CDR3 protein. Of some 9,900 distinct CDR3 sequences listed, about 55% are singletons. Sequencing used esophageal tumor tissue. Receptors originate from a male donor with esophageal squamous cell carcinoma. CDR3s include the opening cysteine and the closing phenylalanine or tryptophan. A D gene is named only where the DNA matches it firmly. For some rows the clone size is stated as once, few or many, or as a class when expanded; others skip it.

TRBJ2-5 | TRBV7-2 | - | - | CASSSGREETQYF | TGTGCCAGCTCCTCGGGACGGGAAGAGACCCAGTACTTC
TRBJ2-3 | TRBV10-1 | few | - | CASSFSSGSTDTQYF | TGCGCCAGCAGTTTTTCCAGCGGGTCCACAGATACGCAGTATTTT
TRBJ2-5 | TRBV10-3 | - | TRBD1 | CAIGGQGKETQYF | TGTGCCATCGGGGGACAGGGAAAAGAGACCCAGTACTTC
TRBJ2-5 | TRBV7-4 | - | TRBD2 | CASSLGSGLAVQETQYF | TGTGCCAGCAGCTTAGGATCCGGACTAGCGGTCCAAGAGACCCAGTACTTC
TRBJ2-1 | TRBV6-5 | - | TRBD2 | CASSYSWASGNNEQFF | TGTGCCAGCAGTTACTCGTGGGCTAGCGGGAACAATGAGCAGTTCTTC
TRBJ2-5 | TRBV6-1 | - | TRBD2 | CASSFGLAGHTGELYF | TGTGCCAGCAGTTTCGGACTAGCGGGACACACCGGGGAGCTGTACTTC
TRBJ2-1 | TRBV10-3 | - | TRBD2 | CAITREGLLYNEQFF | TGTGCCATCACTCGGGAGGGCCTCCTCTACAATGAGCAGTTCTTC
TRBJ1-2 | TRBV5-8 | - | - | CASSLVGGYTF | TGTGCCAGCAGCTTGGTGGGTGGCTACACCTTC
TRBJ2-1 | TRBV7-6 | - | TRBD1 | CASSWDRESEQFF | TGTGCCAGCAGCTGGGACAGGGAAAGTGAGCAGTTCTTC
TRBJ1-2 | TRBV18 | few | - | CASSPETDYGYTF | TGTGCCAGCTCACCGGAAACGGACTATGGCTACACCTTC
TRBJ1-1 | TRBV7-6 | - | TRBD1 | CASSFGQGAEAFF | TGTGCCAGCAGCTTTGGACAGGGCGCTGAAGCTTTCTTT
TRBJ2-1 | TRBV5-6 | - | - | CASGGLAVPYNEQFF | TGTGCCAGCGGGGGGCTAGCGGTCCCCTACAATGAGCAGTTCTTC
TRBJ1-2 | TRBV7-2 | few | - | CASSLSQGGYGYTF | TGTGCCAGCAGCCTCTCACAGGGAGGGTATGGCTACACCTTC
TRBJ2-6 | TRBV12-3/TRBV12-4 | - | - | CASSFSGANVLTF | TGTGCCAGCAGTTTCTCTGGGGCCAACGTCCTGACTTTC
TRBJ2-7 | TRBV9 | many | TRBD1 | CASSVVNTGGWMNYEQYF | TGTGCCAGCAGCGTAGTCAACACAGGGGGGTGGATGAACTACGAGCAGTACTTC
TRBJ1-1 | TRBV28 | once | - | CASSWIDMNTEAFF | TGTGCCAGCAGCTGGATAGACATGAACACTGAAGCTTTCTTT
TRBJ1-1 | TRBV6-4 | once | - | CASSDSGQRAFF | TGTGCCAGCAGTGACTCCGGGCAGAGAGCTTTCTTT
TRBJ1-6 | TRBV7-2 | medium-sized | - | CASSPQGALPLHF | TGTGCCAGCAGCCCACAGGGCGCGCTACCCCTCCACTTT
TRBJ2-3 | TRBV7-3 | - | - | CASSAGGTDTQYF | TGTGCCAGCAGCGCAGGCGGCACAGATACGCAGTATTTT
TRBJ2-3 | TRBV12-3/TRBV12-4 | - | TRBD2 | CASRLGLAGYTDTQYF | TGTGCCAGCAGACTAGGACTAGCGGGATACACAGATACGCAGTATTTT
TRBJ2-3 | TRBV6-1 | - | TRBD1 | CASEGRTGGADTQYF | TGTGCCAGCGAGGGACGGACAGGGGGCGCGGATACGCAGTATTTT
TRBJ2-7 | TRBV28 | medium-sized | - | CASGPTQTYEQYF | TGTGCCAGCGGTCCGACTCAGACCTACGAGCAGTACTTC
TRBJ1-1 | TRBV7-3 | - | TRBD1 | CASSLVRQGVMNTEAFF | TGTGCCAGCAGCTTAGTCCGACAGGGGGTGATGAACACTGAAGCTTTCTTT
TRBJ2-5 | TRBV7-2 | - | - | CASSLAWRTGQETQYF | TGTGCCAGCAGCTTAGCGTGGAGAACGGGGCAAGAGACCCAGTACTTC
TRBJ2-7 | TRBV6-1 | - | TRBD1 | CASRGRQGSSYEQYF | TGTGCCAGCAGGGGGAGACAGGGGAGCTCCTACGAGCAGTACTTC
TRBJ2-3 | TRBV7-8 | - | TRBD2 | CASSLLARVGRVADTQYF | TGTGCCAGCAGCCTCCTAGCCCGGGTCGGGAGGGTTGCAGATACGCAGTATTTT
TRBJ2-6 | TRBV12-3/TRBV12-4 | medium-sized | TRBD1 | CASSFGTGYGANVLTF | TGTGCCAGCAGTTTCGGGACAGGGTATGGGGCCAACGTCCTGACTTTC
TRBJ2-5 | TRBV10-1 | - | TRBD1 | CASSPTGLETQYF | TGCGCCAGCAGTCCGACAGGGTTAGAGACCCAGTACTTC
TRBJ2-1 | TRBV7-2 | few | TRBD2 | CASSFFSGTYNEQFF | TGTGCCAGCAGCTTCTTTAGCGGGACCTACAATGAGCAGTTCTTC
TRBJ2-1 | TRBV7-2 | - | - | CASSPALAGEQFF | TGTGCCAGCAGCCCAGCCTTGGCAGGAGAGCAGTTCTTC
TRBJ2-1 | TRBV7-8 | - | - | CASSVGTTQGNEQFF | TGTGCCAGCAGCGTCGGGACGACTCAGGGGAATGAGCAGTTCTTC
TRBJ2-3 | TRBV7-1 | once | - | CASSPTLAQRTDTQYF | TGTGCCAGCAGCCCGACCCTAGCGCAACGCACAGATACGCAGTATTTT
TRBJ2-6 | TRBV7-2 | - | - | CASSSRASSGANVLTF | TGTGCCAGCAGCTCTCGGGCTTCCTCTGGGGCCAACGTCCTGACTTTC
TRBJ1-1 | TRBV12-3/TRBV12-4 | few | - | CASSVTTMRGEAFF | TGTGCCAGCAGTGTTACAACCATGAGAGGGGAAGCTTTCTTT
TRBJ1-4 | TRBV7-9 | many | - | CASSSVEEKLFF | TGTGCCAGCAGCTCCGTAGAGGAAAAACTGTTTTTT
TRBJ2-3 | TRBV7-3 | large | TRBD2 | CASSLTSGETDTQYF | TGTGCCAGCAGCTTGACTAGCGGGGAGACAGATACGCAGTATTTT
TRBJ1-4 | TRBV7-3 | - | - | CASSLRPGEKLFF | TGTGCCAGCAGCTTACGGCCTGGAGAAAAACTGTTTTTT
TRBJ2-6 | TRBV19 | many | TRBD2 | CASSKPLVISGRAVAGANVLTF | TGTGCCAGTAGTAAACCTCTTGTGATTAGCGGGAGGGCCGTAGCCGGGGCCAACGTCCTGACTTTC
TRBJ2-6 | TRBV6-1 | medium-sized | - | CASGKTGTLSGANVLTF | TGTGCCAGCGGTAAGACAGGGACTCTCTCTGGGGCCAACGTCCTGACTTTC
TRBJ2-1 | TRBV7-2 | - | TRBD2 | CASSLEGGVYNEQFF | TGTGCCAGCAGCTTAGAGGGAGGGGTCTACAATGAGCAGTTCTTC